This entry concerns a single T cell receptor beta chain. Its specificity is not known. Regions amplified from RNA transcripts were the TCR beta CDR3 regions. HTBI primers were the set used in a first-round RT-PCR of the TCR CDR3. From the multiplex PCR reads, TCRdb called clonotypes with MiXCR, one entry per CDR3 protein. Of about 740,000 distinct CDR3 sequences in the sample, 12% to 15% are singletons; the top ten hold roughly 10%. Used for diagnoses were clinical symptoms, serum thyroxine and TRAb, thyroid ultrasound and orbital computed tomography. With 3 bases clipped from V and 4 bases from J, the junction kept 14 bases outside the gene matches. The CDR3 sequence is 17 residues long. Germline lookup yields CDR1 LGHDT and CDR2 YNNKEL (reference sequence). The data belong to a study of T cells in Graves' hyperthyroidism and ophthalmopathy. Study at large: Sampling of peripheral blood happened at initial diagnosis, prior to any treatment. Findings and caveats of the study: Blood held most thyroid clonotypes expanded above 0.001 frequency.

The TCR sequence derives from a woman aged 18-29 years with Graves' hyperthyroidism. V is TRBV3-1 and J is TRBJ1-2, with TRBD1 matching over 7 bases. Sequencing used blood. The DNA of the CDR3 is TGTGCCAGCAGCCAGGTAGGGACAGCCGTCGATGTCTATGGCTACACCTTC. Protein: CASSQVGTAVDVYGYTF.